The rows below give T cell receptor beta chains drawn from one sample of a study of metastatic and nonmetastatic thyroid tumors. With MiXCR, TCRdb called clones anew from the PCR reads. The table has 17,000 or so clones, around a quarter seen once. The material sequenced was tumor tissue. The source of these receptors is a female donor with papillary thyroid cancer or a benign thyroid nodule (not recorded which). Some clones in this sample may be carry-over from other donors' samples. Both conserved end residues are part of each CDR3. The D gene is left open where the match is weak. Rows may omit the clone size; those that give it use once, few, many or a size class.

d_gene,v_gene,j_gene,abundance,CDR3aa,CDR3nt
TRBD2,TRBV7-8,TRBJ2-7,.,CASSLAGAFYEQYF,TGTGCCAGCAGCTTGGCGGGAGCTTTTTACGAGCAGTACTTC
.,TRBV20-1,TRBJ1-2,many,CSALRRDGSYGYTF,TGCAGTGCTTTACGCCGGGACGGATCCTATGGCTACACCTTC
.,TRBV11-3,TRBJ1-1,many,CASSLDGAEAFF,TGTGCCAGCAGCTTAGACGGAGCTGAAGCTTTCTTT
TRBD1,TRBV5-1,TRBJ2-3,once,CASSGGQAADTQYF,TGCGCCAGCAGCGGAGGACAGGCCGCAGATACGCAGTATTTT
.,TRBV5-4,TRBJ1-1,.,CASSKRNREDTEAFF,TGTGCCAGCAGCAAAAGGAACAGGGAGGACACTGAAGCTTTCTTT
.,TRBV20-1,TRBJ2-6,many,CSARGPPGSGANVLTF,TGCAGTGCTAGAGGGCCTCCAGGATCTGGGGCCAACGTCCTGACTTTC
.,TRBV6-1,TRBJ2-7,many,CASRGPREQYF,TGTGCCAGCAGGGGTCCTAGGGAGCAGTACTTC
TRBD2,TRBV20-1,TRBJ2-7,.,CSARDRLAGGYEQYF,TGCAGTGCTAGAGATCGTCTAGCGGGAGGGTACGAGCAGTACTTC
TRBD1,TRBV20-1,TRBJ2-7,many,CSVAGTGVREQYF,TGCAGTGTCGCCGGGACAGGGGTGAGAGAGCAGTACTTC
TRBD1,TRBV12-3/TRBV12-4,TRBJ2-6,many,CASSLNRDSGSGANVLTF,TGTGCCAGCAGCCTTAACCGGGACAGCGGCTCTGGGGCCAACGTCCTGACTTTC
.,TRBV11-2,TRBJ2-3,.,CASSPRNSGQTDTQYF,TGTGCCAGCAGTCCGAGGAATAGCGGTCAGACAGATACGCAGTATTTT
.,TRBV7-2,TRBJ1-2,.,CASTLGGVWGYTF,TGTGCCAGCACCCTAGGGGGGGTATGGGGCTACACCTTC
.,TRBV12-3/TRBV12-4,TRBJ2-2,.,CASSPRGYTGELFF,TGTGCCAGCAGCCCCAGGGGTTACACCGGGGAGCTGTTTTTT
TRBD2,TRBV12-3/TRBV12-4,TRBJ2-7,.,CASSLIYRVSLAGDRPYEQYF,TGTGCCAGCAGTTTAATCTATCGGGTATCGCTAGCGGGAGACCGTCCCTACGAGCAGTACTTC
.,TRBV28,TRBJ2-7,.,CASSFGHPYEQYF,TGTGCCAGCAGTTTTGGACACCCCTACGAGCAGTACTTC
TRBD2,TRBV10-3,TRBJ2-7,few,CASRAGTSGYEQYF,TGTGCCAGCCGGGCCGGGACTAGCGGCTACGAGCAGTACTTC
.,TRBV28,TRBJ1-1,medium-sized,CAIVTNTEAFF,TGTGCCATCGTCACGAACACTGAAGCTTTCTTT
TRBD2,TRBV11-2,TRBJ2-7,many,CASSLGVGGRAVEQYF,TGTGCCAGCAGCTTAGGGGTTGGCGGGAGGGCCGTCGAGCAGTACTTC
TRBD2,TRBV6-4,TRBJ2-7,.,CASSDPSTGGRTPYEQYF,TGTGCCAGCAGTGACCCCAGTACGGGCGGGAGAACTCCCTACGAGCAGTACTTC
.,TRBV5-6,TRBJ2-7,many,CASSLADRSSEQYF,TGTGCCAGCAGCTTGGCCGACCGCTCGAGTGAGCAGTACTTC
.,TRBV10-1,TRBJ2-7,few,CASSEAGVADEQYF,TGCGCCAGCAGTGAGGCAGGGGTAGCCGACGAGCAGTACTTC
TRBD1,TRBV28,TRBJ1-1,few,CASSLGGGQGSNESFF,TGTGCCAGCAGTTTGGGAGGTGGACAGGGGAGTAATGAATCTTTCTTT
TRBD2,TRBV2,TRBJ2-1,.,CASSGLAGSIEAYNEQFF,TGTGCCAGCAGTGGACTAGCGGGAAGTATTGAGGCCTACAATGAGCAGTTCTTC
.,TRBV12-3/TRBV12-4,TRBJ2-5,.,CASSFSKQETQYF,TGTGCCAGCAGTTTTTCAAAGCAAGAGACCCAGTACTTC
.,TRBV29-1,TRBJ2-7,.,CSVELDSLGDEQYF,TGCAGCGTTGAGCTCGACTCCCTCGGGGATGAGCAGTACTTC
.,TRBV9,TRBJ2-1,.,CASSIQGAPPYNEQFF,TGTGCCAGCAGCATACAGGGAGCCCCACCCTACAATGAGCAGTTCTTC
TRBD1,TRBV10-2,TRBJ1-1,.,CASSEPQGIPEAFF,TGCGCCAGCAGTGAGCCACAGGGGATTCCTGAAGCTTTCTTT
TRBD1,TRBV20-1,TRBJ1-2,.,CSAKQGNKWVYGYTF,TGCAGTGCTAAACAGGGGAACAAATGGGTCTATGGCTACACCTTC
TRBD2,TRBV7-6,TRBJ2-7,once,CASSLASAGDEQYF,TGTGCCAGCAGCTTAGCTAGTGCGGGAGACGAGCAGTACTTC
TRBD1,TRBV11-2,TRBJ2-7,.,CASSATGFEQYF,TGTGCCAGCAGCGCGACAGGGTTCGAGCAGTACTTC
TRBD2,TRBV11-2,TRBJ2-2,few,CASSPWGGGMGGELFF,TGTGCCAGCAGCCCCTGGGGCGGGGGAATGGGCGGGGAGCTGTTTTTT
.,TRBV4-3,TRBJ1-4,once,CASSQGRGFEKLFF,TGCGCCAGCAGCCAAGGCCGGGGATTTGAAAAACTGTTTTTT
.,TRBV4-3,TRBJ1-1,.,CASSQDLGSSSAGTEAFF,TGCGCCAGCAGCCAAGATCTCGGCAGTTCATCGGCGGGCACTGAAGCTTTCTTT
.,TRBV7-9,TRBJ2-1,many,CASSSSGTTYNEQFF,TGTGCCAGCAGCTCCTCAGGTACAACCTACAATGAGCAGTTCTTC
.,TRBV10-3,TRBJ1-2,.,CAISEWGTVYGYTF,TGTGCCATCAGTGAATGGGGTACAGTCTATGGCTACACCTTC
.,TRBV19,TRBJ1-3,medium-sized,CASSHRDNTIYF,TGTGCCAGTAGCCACAGGGATAACACCATATATTTT
TRBD2,TRBV5-1,TRBJ2-1,.,CASSPFGLGLVNDQFF,TGCGCCAGCAGCCCATTTGGACTAGGTTTGGTTAATGATCAGTTCTTC
TRBD2,TRBV6-1,TRBJ2-2,.,CASSENSGSTGELFF,TGTGCCAGCAGTGAAAATAGCGGGAGCACAGGGGAGCTGTTTTTT
.,TRBV9,TRBJ2-3,once,CASSVFPVLPMRDTQYF,TGTGCCAGCAGCGTATTCCCGGTACTTCCCATGAGAGATACGCAGTATTTT
.,TRBV6-1,TRBJ2-6,.,CASTNTLFGANVLTF,TGTGCCAGCACCAACACTCTATTTGGGGCCAACGTCCTGACTTTC
.,TRBV19,TRBJ2-1,many,CASSRGYNEQFF,TGTGCCAGTAGTAGGGGCTACAATGAGCAGTTCTTC
.,TRBV3-1,TRBJ1-1,.,CASSQETRNTEAFF,TGTGCCAGCAGCCAAGAGACAAGGAACACTGAAGCTTTCTTT
.,TRBV20-1,TRBJ2-5,.,CSASERGETQYF,TGCAGTGCCTCCGAGAGGGGAGAGACCCAGTACTTC
.,TRBV18,TRBJ1-5,many,CASSPAGNQPQHF,TGTGCCAGCTCACCGGCAGGCAATCAGCCCCAGCATTTT
.,TRBV7-8,TRBJ2-7,.,CASSYPPRAYEQYF,TGTGCCAGCAGCTACCCGCCGAGGGCCTACGAGCAGTACTTC
TRBD2,TRBV6-1,TRBJ2-7,few,CASSEKDDGRGEQYF,TGTGCCAGCAGTGAAAAAGATGACGGGAGGGGTGAGCAGTACTTC
.,TRBV27,TRBJ1-2,.,CASSPLVAGVYGYTF,TGTGCCAGCAGTCCCTTGGTGGCAGGCGTATATGGCTACACCTTC
.,TRBV15,TRBJ2-1,medium-sized,CATSRVEESEQFF,TGTGCCACCAGCAGAGTTGAAGAGTCTGAGCAGTTCTTC
.,TRBV4-1,TRBJ1-2,.,CASSHRTQNYGYTF,TGCGCCAGCAGCCACAGGACCCAAAACTATGGCTACACCTTC
.,TRBV5-5,TRBJ1-1,.,CASSFSTATEAFF,TGTGCCAGCAGCTTCTCAACGGCCACTGAAGCTTTCTTT
TRBD1,TRBV5-4,TRBJ2-1,many,CASSLKQGANEQFF,TGTGCCAGCAGCTTGAAACAGGGGGCGAATGAGCAGTTCTTC
.,TRBV6-2/TRBV6-3,TRBJ1-2,few,CATGRSNYGYTF,TGTGCCACCGGGCGATCTAACTATGGCTACACCTTC
TRBD1,TRBV12-3/TRBV12-4,TRBJ1-4,few,CASSFQQGAGEKLFF,TGTGCCAGCAGTTTCCAACAGGGGGCGGGCGAAAAACTGTTTTTT
TRBD1,TRBV19,TRBJ2-3,few,CASNEGQGASTQYF,TGTGCCAGTAATGAGGGACAGGGGGCAAGTACGCAGTATTTT
.,TRBV2,TRBJ1-2,medium-sized,CASTGQFYGYTF,TGTGCCAGCACTGGACAGTTCTATGGCTACACCTTC
.,TRBV6-2/TRBV6-3,TRBJ1-1,.,CASSYPPWGAGATEAFF,TGTGCCAGCAGTTACCCTCCCTGGGGCGCGGGTGCCACTGAAGCTTTCTTT